The rows below give T cell receptor beta chains drawn from one sample of a study of blood T cell repertoires in COVID-19. The data were produced by immunoSEQ multiplex PCR, yet TCRdb's version contains in-frame clones alone and is incomplete. The sample contains approximately 60,000 clones, around 76% of which appear only once. The sequencing sample was made of peripheral blood. The receptors were sampled from a woman aged 80 or over with acute or convalescent COVID-19. CDR3s include the opening cysteine and the closing phenylalanine or tryptophan. D genes are given only for firm matches. Size is stated for part of the rows, as once, few or many counts, or as a class when the clone is expanded.

>-|-|TRBJ2-3|TRBV30
TGTGCCTGGAGTGGGAGCGTTACGCAGTATTTT
CAWSGSVTQYF
>-|TRBD2|TRBJ2-1|TRBV5-8
TGTGCCAGCAGCTTGGCTATCTTAGCGGGAGGGCCAAGGGATGAGCAGTTCTTC
CASSLAILAGGPRDEQFF
>-|TRBD2|TRBJ2-7|TRBV6-2/TRBV6-3
TGTGCCAGCAGCTCGCCTCGACTAGCGGGAGGGCCCCCAAGCTCCTACGAGCAGTACTTC
CASSSPRLAGGPPSSYEQYF
>-|TRBD2|TRBJ2-3|TRBV29-1
TGCAGCGTGGGGTCGGGGGGAGATGCAGATACGCAGTATTTT
CSVGSGGDADTQYF
>-|-|TRBJ1-2|TRBV12-3/TRBV12-4
TGTGCCAGCAGTTCTGACACTGTGACGACCTTC
CASSSDTVTTF
>-|TRBD1|TRBJ2-4|TRBV7-2
TGTGCCAGCAGCTCGCGGGACAGGGGGCCGGACATTCAGTACTTC
CASSSRDRGPDIQYF
>-|-|TRBJ1-5|TRBV27
TGTGCCAGCAGATCGGACACTATTAGCAATCAGCCCCAGCATTTT
CASRSDTISNQPQHF
>-|TRBD2|TRBJ2-3|TRBV3-1/TRBV3-2
TGTGCCAGCAGCCGACCGGGAGGCGAAGATACGCAGTATTTT
CASSRPGGEDTQYF
>once|TRBD2|TRBJ2-5|TRBV9
TGTGCCAGCAGCCGAGGGACTAGCGGGAGGGCCGATCGGACCCAGTACTTC
CASSRGTSGRADRTQYF
>-|-|TRBJ2-7|TRBV6-2/TRBV6-3
TGTGCCAGCAGTCTGACCGGGTCGAGCTATTACGAGCAGTACTTC
CASSLTGSSYYEQYF
>few|TRBD1|TRBJ1-1|TRBV7-2
TGTGCCAGCAGCACGTGGACAGGATACACTGAAGCTTTCTTT
CASSTWTGYTEAFF
>-|TRBD1|TRBJ2-7|TRBV6-5
TGTGCCAGCAGTTACACGGGGACAGCCTCGTGGGACTTC
CASSYTGTASWDF
>-|-|TRBJ1-4|TRBV7-3
TGTGCCAGCAGCTTAGTTGGGACACCTTCAACTAATGAAAAACTGTTTTTT
CASSLVGTPSTNEKLFF
>-|-|TRBJ1-2|TRBV19
TGTGCCAGTAGTGCCAGGGCTGGCTACACCTTC
CASSARAGYTF
>-|-|TRBJ2-7|TRBV12-3/TRBV12-4
TGTGCCAACCGGGGACTGAACTCCTACGAGCAGTACTTC
CANRGLNSYEQYF
>-|-|TRBJ1-3|TRBV5-1
TGCGCCAGCAGCTTGGATTCCGAGCTCAACACCATATATTTT
CASSLDSELNTIYF
>-|-|TRBJ2-2|TRBV28
TGTGCCAGCAGCCACAGGGGGAGGGGCACCGGGGAGCTGTTTTTT
CASSHRGRGTGELFF
>few|TRBD2|TRBJ2-3|TRBV19
TGTGCCAGTAGTATACGGCTAGCGGGAGGTGGAGATACGCAGTATTTT
CASSIRLAGGGDTQYF
>few|TRBD1|TRBJ2-1|TRBV7-6
TGTGCCAGCAGCCCCGGGACAGGGCTAAACAATGAGCAGTTCTTC
CASSPGTGLNNEQFF
>once|TRBD1|TRBJ1-6|TRBV7-8
TGTGCCAGCAGCTGGGACAGAAAGAGCTCCTATAATTCACCCCTCCACTTT
CASSWDRKSSYNSPLHF
>-|TRBD1|TRBJ2-1|TRBV11-3
TGTGCCAGCAGCCCGCGCGGCGGACAGGGGGCGTCCAAATCGGGGAATGAGCAGTTCTTC
CASSPRGGQGASKSGNEQFF
>-|TRBD1|TRBJ1-1|TRBV7-3
TGTGCCAGCAGCACCGCCGGGACAGACCATGAAGCTTTCTTT
CASSTAGTDHEAFF
>few|-|TRBJ1-4|TRBV21-1
TGTGCCAGCAGCAAAGAAACTCCAACTAATGAAAAACTGTTTTTT
CASSKETPTNEKLFF
>-|TRBD2|TRBJ2-3|TRBV24-1
TGTGCCACCAGTGATATACCCGGACTAGCGGGAGTGAAAGATACGCAGTATTTT
CATSDIPGLAGVKDTQYF
>once|-|TRBJ2-2|TRBV24-1
TGTGCCGCGAAGGGGCCCACTAGCTCCGGGGAGCTGTTTTTT
CAAKGPTSSGELFF
>-|-|TRBJ1-2|TRBV2
TGTGCCAGCAGTGACGTGGCCGGGTATAACTATGGCTACACCTTC
CASSDVAGYNYGYTF
>-|-|TRBJ2-7|TRBV30
TGTGCCTGGAGTGTAAACAGGGCCTACGAGCAGTACTTC
CAWSVNRAYEQYF
>-|TRBD1|TRBJ1-2|TRBV5-1
TGCGCCAGCAGGGAGACAGGGCGAGCTAACTATGGCTACACCTTC
CASRETGRANYGYTF
>-|-|TRBJ1-3|TRBV3-1/TRBV3-2
TGTGCCAGCAGCCAAGTTCCCCGCTCTGGAAACACCATATATTTT
CASSQVPRSGNTIYF
>-|-|TRBJ1-1|TRBV5-1
TGCGCCAGCAGCTTGGCCTGGGGACTGGACACTGAAGCTTTCTTT
CASSLAWGLDTEAFF
>-|TRBD2|TRBJ2-5|TRBV7-2
TGTGCCAGCAGCTCGGGACGGGGGGGTAAAGAGACCCAGTACTTC
CASSSGRGGKETQYF
>few|TRBD2|TRBJ2-2|TRBV3-1/TRBV3-2
TGTGCCAGCAGCCCACGCGGGACTAGCGGGAGGGCCGGCACCGGGGAGCTGTTTTTT
CASSPRGTSGRAGTGELFF
>-|TRBD1|TRBJ2-1|TRBV7-6
TGTGCCAGCAGCTTAGCGGCCCCCGGGACAGACTACAATGAGCAGTTCTTC
CASSLAAPGTDYNEQFF
>-|-|TRBJ1-1|TRBV9
TGTGCCAGCAGCGTAGGTTTTGGAGGCCAGAGTAAAGTGAACACTGAAGCTTTCTTT
CASSVGFGGQSKVNTEAFF
>-|-|TRBJ1-2|TRBV29-1
TGCAGCGTTGGGTTAAGCCCGGTCGCTAACTATGGCTACACCTTC
CSVGLSPVANYGYTF
>-|TRBD2|TRBJ2-3|TRBV29-1
TGCAGCGGTAGCGGGGGGCTCACAGATACGCAGTATTTT
CSGSGGLTDTQYF
>-|TRBD2|TRBJ2-1|TRBV3-1/TRBV3-2
TGTGCCAGCAGCCAACGCGGTAGCGGGAGAACGGGCAATGAGCAGTTCTTC
CASSQRGSGRTGNEQFF
>-|-|TRBJ2-7|TRBV9
TGTGCCAGCAGCGTCCTGGACAGCTTCTACGAGCAGTACTTC
CASSVLDSFYEQYF
>-|-|TRBJ1-2|TRBV14
TGTGCCAGCAGCCCGAACAGGGATGGGTTTGGCTACACCTTC
CASSPNRDGFGYTF
>-|-|TRBJ1-1|TRBV11-2
TGTGCCAGCACCCCGGGGGGACAGAACACTGAAGCTTTCTTT
CASTPGGQNTEAFF
>-|-|TRBJ2-1|TRBV27
TGTGCCAGCAGTTTAGGCGGGTTTAACAATGAGCAGTTCTTC
CASSLGGFNNEQFF
>few|TRBD2|TRBJ2-5|TRBV30
TGTGCCTGGGGTAGCGGGGCGGGAGGCATCGAGACCCAGTACTTC
CAWGSGAGGIETQYF
>-|TRBD2|TRBJ2-1|TRBV30
TGTGCCTGGAGTGGCGGCGGGGGTGAGCAGTTCTTC
CAWSGGGGEQFF
>-|-|TRBJ1-1|TRBV18
TGTGCCAGCTCGGAGGGACGGACTCGAGAAGCTTTCTTT
CASSEGRTREAFF
>few|-|TRBJ2-1|TRBV3-1/TRBV3-2
TGTGCCAGCAGCCCTTCCTACTTGCGGAATGAGCAGTTCTTC
CASSPSYLRNEQFF
>few|TRBD2|TRBJ2-7|TRBV7-3
TGTGCCAGCAGCTCTAGCGGGAGGGGAGACGAGCAGTACTTC
CASSSSGRGDEQYF
>-|TRBD2|TRBJ2-1|TRBV7-2
TGTGCCAGCATCTCACTCCGGCAGCGCGGGAGGAACAATGAGCAGTTCTTC
CASISLRQRGRNNEQFF